Described below is a single T cell receptor (beta chain) sequence and its context. This clonotype came up many times. What this receptor recognizes is not known. Within one base of it there is no much larger clone, and no base qualities were kept. Ophthalmopathy patients were characterized by moderately to severely active disease, a Clinical Activity Score of at least 3, a NOSPECS grade of at least 4, and a disease duration under 3 months. Patients with other autoimmune diseases, uncontrolled infections, pregnancy or lactation were excluded from the study. Clinical symptoms, serum thyroxine, TRAb, thyroid ultrasound and orbital computed tomography formed the basis of the diagnosis. PBMCs were isolated from about 10 ml of fresh peripheral blood by Ficoll-Paque density gradient centrifugation. Trizol reagent was used to extract the total RNA, and its quality was then checked on an Agilent 2100 Bioanalyzer.

The sample belongs to a study of Graves' ophthalmopathy and Graves' hyperthyroidism (dated by TCRdb to 2017 to 2018). Notes on the research overall: Peripheral blood was collected before any treatment was given, at the time of initial diagnosis. In roughly 6 hyperthyroidism patients, T-cell repertoires of thyroid tissue and blood were compared. In total, 135 blood samples were TCR-sequenced: approximately 40 ophthalmopathy, about 75 hyperthyroidism and around 17 hyperthyroidism-to-ophthalmopathy patients. For independent validation, a separate cohort was made up of around 18 hyperthyroidism patients plus 17 patients who later progressed from hyperthyroidism to ophthalmopathy. To tell Graves' ophthalmopathy apart from Graves' hyperthyroidism, and to predict which patients would progress to ophthalmopathy, the study relied on TCR beta repertoire signatures. Once sampling was done, hyperthyroidism patients were given methimazole at a starting dose of 30 mg daily, while ophthalmopathy patients were given high-dose intravenous methylprednisolone. To explore V-J signatures that separate ophthalmopathy from hyperthyroidism, a discovery set of about a hundred patients was enrolled, consisting of about 45 with ophthalmopathy and around 57 with stable hyperthyroidism.

The germline V gene (reference sequence) sets CDR1 to PRHDT and CDR2 to FYEKMQ. The junction carries 16 bases between V and J, which are trimmed by 6 bases and 5 bases respectively. The CDR3 runs 14 amino acids, cysteine and phenylalanine included. The only DNA kept is the CDR3, 42 bases in frame from the first base. For repertoire sequencing, TCR beta CDR3 regions were amplified from RNA transcripts. The first round was an RT-PCR using HTBI primers with the Qiagen OneStep RT-PCR kit, and this first round was followed by a second-round multiplex PCR, then size selection and purification. The libraries underwent paired-end sequencing with 100 bp reads on an Illumina HiSeq2000. The paper's processing steps were these. SOAPnuke was used to process the reads, throwing out any read that had adapters, had uncalled bases, had a mean Phred below 15, or lacked an exact constant-primer or identifier match. COPE v1.2.5 was used to merge high-quality paired reads. Clonotypes were defined as unique nucleotide sequences and were aligned to IMGT TRB V, D and J references using MiTCR v1.1. The analysis was limited to V-J combinations with a frequency above 0.0001, which together covered about 99% of the repertoires. For each V-J combination, a TCR clonal expansion and chaos score was defined as F50 clonal expansion divided by the chaos observed in the TCRdist matrix. Welch's t-statistics and random forest were used to reduce features to 10 to 15 V-J combinations, which were fed into a naive Bayes classifier. Thyroid-blood repertoire similarity was quantified with the Morisita-Horn index. The public reads were reprocessed in TCRdb via fastp at Q25 and MiXCR, keeping in-frame beta chains. All rows with the same CDR3 protein become a single entry with the most common DNA and genes. The V and J calls reflect TCRdb's pipeline rather than the authors' work. The sample includes 660,000 or so distinct CDR3 sequences, with roughly 39% observed a single time. The leading ten clones occupy more than 3% of the sample.

Broader findings and caveats from the paper: No statistical method was used to predetermine the sample size, and group allocation was not hidden from the investigators. In validation, the model predicted ophthalmopathy progression with over 60% sensitivity and about 77% specificity; roughly 11 predicted patients were CT-confirmed with GO in a median of 6.5 months. Most expanded thyroid clonotypes with frequency above 0.001 were also detected in blood, suggesting blood repertoires may reflect the thyroid immune response. The 13-signature model separated ophthalmopathy from stable hyperthyroidism with around 90% sensitivity and around 84% specificity in cross-validation, and 80%/75% in the test set.

Recombination linked TRBV13 to TRBJ2-5; no D gene call is confident. Sample: peripheral blood. The sequence was collected from an adult man with Graves' ophthalmopathy. The DNA sequence is as follows: TGTGCCAGCAGTTCCACCCGACTTGTCGAGACCCAGTACTTC. This gives the protein CASSSTRLVETQYF.